The next 8 T cell receptor beta chains were all read from a single sample in a study of blood T cell repertoires in COVID-19. The table came from immunoSEQ multiplex PCR; TCRdb's copy has only in-frame clones and leaves some out. The table has about 270,000 clones, around 90% seen once. The sample consisted of peripheral blood. The receptors derive from a man aged 50 to 60 with acute or convalescent COVID-19.

The chain recombines TRBV7-2 with TRBJ2-7; 7 bases agree with TRBD2. Germline lookup yields CDR1 SGHTA and CDR2 FQGNSA. There are 16 residues in the CDR3. The J segment lost 2 bases and the V segment lost 5 bases, leaving 12 bases of the junction unmatched. CDR3 sequence: CASSPDGAGTTYEQYF. The DNA of the CDR3 is TGTGCCAGCAGCCCGGATGGAGCGGGAACGACCTACGAGCAGTACTTC.

The chain employs TRBV7-9 and TRBJ2-5; 7 bases fit TRBD2. Germline CDR1 and CDR2: SEHNR and FQNEAQ (reference sequence). With 4 bases clipped from V and 4 bases from J, the junction kept 3 bases outside the gene matches. The CDR3 is 13 residues long. The CDR3 nucleotides read TGTGCCAGCAGCTCAGCGGGGAGAGAGACCCAGTACTTC. Encoded protein: CASSSAGRETQYF.

V gene TRBV30 combines with J gene TRBJ2-7; TRBD2 might be the D (7 bases). Looked up from germline, CDR1 is GTSNPN and CDR2 is SVGIG (reference sequence). V was cut by 5 bases and J by 2 bases, with 16 bases left in between. The CDR3 spans 14 residues. The CDR3 nucleotides read TGTGCCTGGGGGGGCCTAGCGGCGGCCTACGAGCAGTACTTC. It codes for CAWGGLAAAYEQYF.

The rearrangement links TRBV5-1 to TRBJ2-1, with 7 bases identical to TRBD2. V shed 6 bases and J 0 bases; nucleotides not matched to a gene: 6. There are 15 residues in the CDR3. Per the germline V gene, CDR1 is SGHRS and CDR2 is YFSETQ. The CDR3: CASKSGASSYNEQFF. The CDR3 DNA reads as TGCGCCAGCAAAAGCGGGGCTAGCTCCTACAATGAGCAGTTCTTC.

The chain is built from TRBV5-6 and TRBJ1-2; D is possibly TRBD1 (6 bases). CDR3 length: 14 residues. V was shortened by 4 bases and J by 5 bases, with 15 bases between the two germline ends. Germline loops: CDR1 SGHDT, CDR2 YYEEEE. The CDR3 DNA reads as TGTGCCAGCAGCCCGAGCAGGGGCCAGTATGGCTACACCTTC. This sequence encodes CASSPSRGQYGYTF.

The rearrangement uses TRBV29-1 and TRBJ2-3; 10 nucleotides line up with TRBD2. V shed 4 bases, J shed 5 bases, and the junction held 6 bases outside the gene matches. Per germline, CDR1 SQVTM and CDR2 ANQGSEA. CDR3 length: 14 amino acids. Written as DNA, the CDR3 is TGCAGCGTTGGGGCTAGCGGGGGCGTAGATACGCAGTATTTT. Residues: CSVGASGGVDTQYF.

This clone appeared a single time. The chain combines TRBV6-5 with TRBJ1-2, with TRBD1 matching over 7 bases. CDR3 length: 14 amino acids. After removal of 2 bases from V and 5 bases from J, the junction contained 5 bases not matched to a gene. CDR1 and CDR2 (germline): MNHEY, SVGAGI. The CDR3, as DNA: TGTGCCAGCAGTTACAGGGAACAGGGGTATGGCTACACCTTC. Amino acids: CASSYREQGYGYTF.

This sequence joins TRBV19 and TRBJ2-7; 9 bases match TRBD1. CDR1 is LNHDA, CDR2 SQIVND, per germline (reference sequence). The CDR3 is 16 residues long. J gave up 4 bases and V 0 bases, and 7 bases lay outside the gene matches. The CDR3 loop reads CASSIDRDRARYEQYF. CDR3 bases: TGTGCCAGTAGTATAGATCGGGACAGGGCAAGGTACGAGCAGTACTTC.